This passage covers 6 T cell receptor beta chains from one sample sequenced in a study of beta chain features in type 1 diabetes. Study-wide results and caveats: Type 1 diabetes patients had moderately but significantly shorter TCRB CDR3s in all four CD4+ subsets.

These receptors' antigens are unknown. Expressed TCRB transcripts were sequenced because the isolated RNA had all been reverse transcribed beforehand. The data were produced by immunoSEQ multiplex PCR, yet TCRdb's version contains in-frame clones alone and is incomplete. Altogether hundreds of thousands of clones are present, about 14% being singletons, with the ten largest covering approximately 0.039%. The source material was naive CD4+ T cells from blood. The receptors derive from a man between 18 and 35 years old with type 1 diabetes.

J is TRBJ2-6 and V is TRBV4-1; no definite D call. This CDR3 comprises 16 residues. V was cut by 1 base and J by 1 base, with 8 bases left in between. Germline CDR1 and CDR2: MGHRA and YSYEKL. The CDR3 DNA sequence: TGCGCCAGCAGCCAAGGGCGGAGATCTGGGGCCAACGTCCTGACTTTC. Protein: CASSQGRRSGANVLTF.

Points on this clone: The junction departs from germline at one end; a sequencing error may be responsible. The CDR3 spells CASSLPPGQNGVF. For the CDR3, the DNA is TGTGCCAGCAGCTTGCCCCCGGGACAAAACGGGGTTTTC. The rearrangement uses TRBV5-6 and TRBJ1-2; the D gene is possibly TRBD1 (6 bases). Germline-derived CDR1 and CDR2 are SGHDT and YYEEEE. The CDR3 length is 13 residues.

The chain couples TRBV6-6 to TRBJ2-7; D tentatively reads TRBD1 or TRBD2 (5 bases each). The germline V and J ends were trimmed by 2 bases and 3 bases, with 8 bases remaining between them. CDR1 and CDR2 from the germline V gene are MNHNY and SVGAGI (reference sequence). The CDR3 is 13 residues long. The CDR3 region is CASSYRDDYEQYF. In DNA form, the CDR3 reads TGTGCCAGCAGTTACAGGGACGACTACGAGCAGTACTTC.

This clone has more than one count but fewer than ten. V is TRBV7-9 and J is TRBJ2-1; the match to TRBD2 covers 12 bases. The CDR3 totals 16 residues. Trimming at V came to 7 bases and at J to 2 bases, leaving 6 bases not matched to a gene. Germline values: CDR1 SEHNR, CDR2 FQNEAQ (reference sequence). CDR3 DNA: TGTGCCAGCATCCCGACTAGCGGGAGACCCTACAATGAGCAGTTCTTC. Its protein is CASIPTSGRPYNEQFF.

This clone appeared a few times. The chain joins TRBV6-5 to TRBJ2-7; the D gene is possibly TRBD2 (6 bases). The V gene lost 7 bases and the J gene lost 6 bases, with 13 bases spanning the gap. Germline CDR1 reads MNHEY; CDR2 reads SVGAGI. This CDR3 spans 12 amino acids. CDR3 nucleotides: TGTGCCAGCAATCCCGGAGGGACCGAGCAGTACTTC. Protein: CASNPGGTEQYF.

The sample holds a few counts of this clone. The chain couples TRBV19 to TRBJ2-3; no reliable D call. V lost 7 bases and J lost 4, with 15 bases in between. This CDR3 contains 14 residues. In germline, CDR1 is LNHDA, CDR2 SQIVND (reference sequence). The CDR3 DNA is TGTGCCAGTACCCTCGGGCAGTCGGCAGATACGCAGTATTTT. It yields the protein CASTLGQSADTQYF.